A single sample gave rise to the 5 T cell receptor beta chains below, sequenced in a study of T cells in Graves' hyperthyroidism and ophthalmopathy. RNA transcripts provided the source from which TCR beta CDR3 regions were amplified. The HTBI primer set served for first-round RT-PCR of the TCR CDR3. One entry per CDR3 protein, called by TCRdb with MiXCR from the multiplex PCR reads. The table lists some 560,000 distinct CDR3 sequences, 15% to 17% of them singletons. Sequences were obtained from blood. The origin of the receptors is a woman aged 25 to 39 with Graves' hyperthyroidism.

This clonotype has only a few counts. This rearrangement joins TRBV30 to TRBJ1-1; 8 bases agree with TRBD1. Germline values: CDR1 GTSNPN, CDR2 SVGIG (reference sequence). Unmatched junction bases numbered 4, after V lost 0 bases and J lost 4 bases. The CDR3 is 14 amino acids. In nucleotides, the CDR3 is TGTGCCTGGAGTGTTGGGCAGGGGGCCACTGAAGCTTTCTTT. As protein: CAWSVGQGATEAFF. The full variable domain, completed using reference TRBV30 and TRBJ1-1, is SQTIHQWPATLVQPVGSPLSLECTVEGTSNPNLYWYRQAAGRGLQLLFYSVGIGQISSEVPQNLSASRPQDRQFILSSKKLLLSDSGFYLCAWSVGQGATEAFFGQGTRLTVV.

This clonotype was observed a few times. In nucleotides, the CDR3 is TGCGCCAGCAGTGGTCAGATTAACGGAGCGGACACAGATACGCAGTATTTT. It codes for CASSGQINGADTDTQYF. The rearrangement uses TRBV10-1 and TRBJ2-3; TRBD2 is a possible D gene (5 bases). CDR1 is WNHNN and CDR2 is SYGVQD in the germline V gene (reference sequence). V dropped 4 bases and J dropped 2 bases, with 19 bases sitting between them. The CDR3 has 17 residues.

This clonotype has a handful of counts. The chain uses TRBV12-3 or TRBV12-4 and TRBJ2-2; D is unclear. The CDR3 extends over 11 amino acids. V was cut by 7 bases and J by 7 bases, with 7 bases left in between. The CDR3 DNA follows: TGTGCCAGCACCATTGGCGGGGAGCTGTTTTTT. It encodes CASTIGGELFF.

This clonotype occurred many times. The V gene is TRBV5-1, the J gene TRBJ2-7, with D maybe TRBD2 (6 bases). This CDR3 region has 17 residues. Germline V CDR1 and CDR2: SGHRS, YFSETQ. V was trimmed by 0 bases and J by 0 bases, leaving 16 bases between them. The CDR3 DNA sequence: TGCGCCAGCAGCTTGGCCGGGCGTCTCGGGAGCTCCTACGAGCAGTACTTC. This codes for CASSLAGRLGSSYEQYF. Full variable domain (rest looked up from reference TRBV5-1 and TRBJ2-7): KAGVTQTPRYLIKTRGQQVTLSCSPISGHRSVSWYQQTPGQGLQFLFEYFSETQRNKGNFPGRFSGRQFSNSRSEMNVSTLELGDSALYLCASSLAGRLGSSYEQYFGPGTRLTVT.

This clonotype was observed a few times. The rearrangement links TRBV3-1 to TRBJ2-2; 10 bases are a match to TRBD2. Germline V CDR1 and CDR2: LGHDT, YNNKEL (reference sequence). The CDR3 is made up of 16 amino acids. Trimming took 2 bases from V and 6 from J; bases not matched to a gene: 6. The CDR3 reads CASSQTAGGPPGELFF. CDR3 DNA: TGTGCCAGCAGCCAAACAGCGGGAGGGCCCCCCGGGGAGCTGTTTTTT.